This is a list of T cell receptor beta chains from one sample in a study of CD8+ T cells in alopecia areata. The repertoire was sequenced with immunoSEQ multiplex PCR; TCRdb's copy has only in-frame clones and lacks some. The sample consists of approximately 180,000 clones, roughly 60% of them appearing once. The input for sequencing was CD4+ T cells sorted from blood, taken at week 24, from a patient treated with tofacitinib. These receptors originate from a human donor with alopecia areata. The CDR3 runs from the conserved cysteine through the conserved F or W. The D gene is left open where the match is weak. Only part of the rows carry a size: once, few, many, or a class if the clone is expanded.

abundance	v_gene	d_gene	j_gene	CDR3nt	CDR3aa
-	TRBV30	TRBD1	TRBJ1-5	TGTGCCTGGAGTCCGGGACAGGGGGCTGGACAGCCCCAGCATTTT	CAWSPGQGAGQPQHF
-	TRBV30	-	TRBJ1-1	TGTGCCTGGAGCGGGATCCTAGGGGCGGCTTTCTTT	CAWSGILGAAFF
few	TRBV5-1	-	TRBJ1-6	TGCGCCAGCAGCTTGAACTCTGACAGAACCGCACCCCTCCACTTT	CASSLNSDRTAPLHF
-	TRBV18	-	TRBJ1-1	TGTGCCAGCTCACCGCTCAATACCGGGTTGAATTCGGAAGAAGCTTTCTTT	CASSPLNTGLNSEEAFF
-	TRBV20-1	-	TRBJ2-1	TGCAGTGCTTACAGGGTCGGGGAGCAGTTCTTC	CSAYRVGEQFF
-	TRBV29-1	-	TRBJ2-2	TGCAGCGTTGAAGGGGGAGGCGGGGAGCTGTTTTTT	CSVEGGGGELFF
-	TRBV6-5	-	TRBJ2-1	TGTGCCAGCAGATGGGCAGGGGGAGGCAATGAGCAGTTCTTC	CASRWAGGGNEQFF
-	TRBV14	TRBD2	TRBJ2-1	TGTGCCAGCAGCCCACGGACTAGCGGGGGTACTGAGCAGTTCTTC	CASSPRTSGGTEQFF
-	TRBV23-1	-	TRBJ1-5	TGCGCCAGCAGTCAATACCCGCAGGACCAGCATTTT	CASSQYPQDQHF
-	TRBV7-2	-	TRBJ2-5	TGTGCCAGCAGTCAAGGGGCCTCCAGGAAGACCCAGTACTTC	CASSQGASRKTQYF
-	TRBV4-1	-	TRBJ1-6	TGCGCCAGCAGCCAAGTGGCAGCCAATTCACCCCTCCACTTT	CASSQVAANSPLHF
few	TRBV29-1	-	TRBJ1-4	TGCGCAGGGAAGGCGTTCGAAAAACTGTTTTTT	CAGKAFEKLFF
-	TRBV27	-	TRBJ1-1	TGTGCCAGCAGTTTTAAGGGCAGGAACACTGAAGCTTTCTTT	CASSFKGRNTEAFF
-	TRBV4-3	-	TRBJ2-1	TGCGCCAGCAGCCAACCTCGGGGCCCATACAATGAGCAGTTCTTC	CASSQPRGPYNEQFF
-	TRBV18	-	TRBJ1-1	TGTGCCAGCTCACCACCGCACGGGGTGGTCACTGAAGCTTTCTTT	CASSPPHGVVTEAFF
many	TRBV5-1	TRBD2	TRBJ2-7	TGCGCCAGCAGCTTGAATAGCGGGGGACCCTACGAGCAGTACTTC	CASSLNSGGPYEQYF
few	TRBV4-2	TRBD2	TRBJ2-7	TGTGCCAGCAGCCAACCGGGACTAGACGTCTACGAGCAGTACTTC	CASSQPGLDVYEQYF
-	TRBV4-1	-	TRBJ1-2	TGCGCCAGCAGCCAAGTAGGGGGGCGGGCTAACTATGGCTACACCTTC	CASSQVGGRANYGYTF
-	TRBV11-1	TRBD2	TRBJ2-1	TGTGCCAGCGCCACTAGCGGGGGGATTACTCAGGAGTTCTTC	CASATSGGITQEFF
-	TRBV30	-	TRBJ1-6	TGTGCCTGGAGTTCGGGGGGTGATTCACCCCTCCACTTT	CAWSSGGDSPLHF
-	TRBV30	-	TRBJ1-3	TGTGCCTGGACCCCCCCGGGGGGGAGCTCTGGAAACACCATATATTTT	CAWTPPGGSSGNTIYF
few	TRBV7-9	-	TRBJ2-1	TGTGCCAGCAGCTTAGGCGGGGCAGTTGAGCAGTTCTTC	CASSLGGAVEQFF
many	TRBV7-2	-	TRBJ2-1	TGTGCCAGCAGCCTCGGACAGATCCTAGAGCAGTTCTTC	CASSLGQILEQFF
few	TRBV5-1	-	TRBJ1-1	TGCGCCAGCAGCCCACAGGGTAGGAACACTGAAGCTTTCTTT	CASSPQGRNTEAFF
few	TRBV7-6	-	TRBJ1-1	TGTGCCAGCAGCTTAAATTCGGGTGGAGCGAACACTGAAGCTTTCTTT	CASSLNSGGANTEAFF
-	TRBV20-1	-	TRBJ2-3	TGCAGTGCACGTCACTCAGATACGCAGTATTTT	CSARHSDTQYF
-	TRBV10-3	-	TRBJ1-6	TGTGCCACCAGGCCGGAGTTAGGGTCACCCCTCCACTTT	CATRPELGSPLHF
few	TRBV30	-	TRBJ2-1	TGTGCCTGGAGCGCGGGGGCTTACTCCTACAATGAGCAGTTCTTC	CAWSAGAYSYNEQFF
-	TRBV15	TRBD1	TRBJ1-2	TGTGCCACCAGACCCGGGACAGGGCTTTCCTATGGCTACACCTTC	CATRPGTGLSYGYTF
few	TRBV6-6	TRBD1	TRBJ1-5	TGTGCCAGCAGTGCCCGGGACAGGTGGCAGCCCCAGCATTTT	CASSARDRWQPQHF
-	TRBV29-1	-	TRBJ2-4	TGCAGCGTCGAGGGAGGTCACATTCAGTACTTC	CSVEGGHIQYF
-	TRBV9	TRBD2	TRBJ2-1	TGTGCCAGCAGCGGAGGACTAGCGGGACCGGGAAGTTCCTACAATGAGCAGTTCTTC	CASSGGLAGPGSSYNEQFF
once	TRBV5-1	-	TRBJ2-3	TGCGCCAGCAGCTCCTTATCGGATACGCAGTATTTT	CASSSLSDTQYF
-	TRBV7-3	-	TRBJ2-5	TGTGCCAGCAGCCCAGGTTCAGGGTACCAAGAGACCCAGTACTTC	CASSPGSGYQETQYF
-	TRBV25-1	TRBD1	TRBJ2-6	TGTGCCAGCAGTGGGCGGACAGGGATTCCCTCTGGGGCCAACGTCCTGACTTTC	CASSGRTGIPSGANVLTF
-	TRBV5-4	-	TRBJ1-6	TGTGCCAGCAGCTTGGGAGGGGTGGGGAATTCACCCCTCCACTTT	CASSLGGVGNSPLHF
few	TRBV30	TRBD1	TRBJ1-2	TGTGCCGGTGACAGGGGGCGCGACTATGGCTACACCTTC	CAGDRGRDYGYTF
-	TRBV10-3	-	TRBJ1-2	TGTGCCAGCAGCCGATCCGGCCTCGGCTACACCTTC	CASSRSGLGYTF
few	TRBV29-1	-	TRBJ2-7	TGCAGCGTTCAACAGGGCATCTACGAGCAGTACTTC	CSVQQGIYEQYF
-	TRBV7-2	-	TRBJ1-6	TGCGCCAGCAGCCAACAGGGAAATGATGATTCACCCCTCCACTTT	CASSQQGNDDSPLHF
few	TRBV29-1	-	TRBJ1-4	TGCAGCGTCGCCACCGGGACCAATAATGAAAAACTGTTTTTT	CSVATGTNNEKLFF
-	TRBV7-2	-	TRBJ1-2	TGTGCCAGCAGCTCTCGAGTTATAATAGGCGGCTACACCTTC	CASSSRVIIGGYTF
-	TRBV30	-	TRBJ1-4	TGTGCCTGGAACCGACAGGCGGCTAATGAAAAACTGTTTTTT	CAWNRQAANEKLFF
many	TRBV9	TRBD1	TRBJ1-4	TGTGCCAGCTCGCGGACAGGAAGTAATGAAAAACTGTTTTTT	CASSRTGSNEKLFF
-	TRBV5-1	TRBD2	TRBJ2-3	TGCGCCAGCAGTAGACTAGCGGGGGGTAGGACAGATACGCAGTATTTT	CASSRLAGGRTDTQYF
-	TRBV4-1	-	TRBJ2-5	TGCGCCAGCAGCCAAGCTCTCACGGAGACCCAGTACTTC	CASSQALTETQYF
-	TRBV7-2	-	TRBJ1-4	TGTGCCAGCAGCAGGGGGTCCCGGCTGGAAAAACTGTTTTTT	CASSRGSRLEKLFF
-	TRBV4-3	-	TRBJ1-1	TGCGCCAGCAGCCAAGCGTGGAACACTGAAGCTTTCTTT	CASSQAWNTEAFF
once	TRBV20-1	-	TRBJ2-7	TGCAGTGCTAGAGGTGGCTACGAGCAGTACTTC	CSARGGYEQYF
-	TRBV6-1	TRBD2	TRBJ2-7	TGTGCCAGCGGACTAGGCTCCTACGAGCAGTACTTC	CASGLGSYEQYF
-	TRBV30	-	TRBJ1-5	TGTGCCTGGAGCCGGGCGGGATTGAATCAGCCCCAGCATTTT	CAWSRAGLNQPQHF
-	TRBV29-1	-	TRBJ2-3	TGCAGCCTCCGCGGGGGCGGGCGGAGCACAGATACGCAGTATTTT	CSLRGGGRSTDTQYF
-	TRBV7-2	-	TRBJ1-2	TGTGCCAGCAGCCCGCGGACAGACTACTATGGCTACACCTTC	CASSPRTDYYGYTF
-	TRBV4-3	TRBD2	TRBJ2-2	TGCGCCAGCAGCCGCGCGTCTAGCGGGGGGGCGAACACCGGGGAGCTGTTTTTT	CASSRASSGGANTGELFF
few	TRBV4-3	TRBD1	TRBJ1-2	TGCGCCAGCAGCCAGGAGCCCCCAGGGGGCGGTGACTATGGCTACACCTTC	CASSQEPPGGGDYGYTF
-	TRBV5-6	-	TRBJ1-6	TGTGCCAGCAGCCTGGGGGCAGGGGTTCATAATTCACCCCTCCACTTT	CASSLGAGVHNSPLHF
many	TRBV2	TRBD2	TRBJ2-5	TGTGCCAGCAGGGATGAACTAGCGGGGGGTTTCCAAGAGACCCAGTACTTC	CASRDELAGGFQETQYF
-	TRBV7-8	TRBD2	TRBJ2-5	TGTGCCAGCAGTAAGACTAGCGGGGCCGAGACCCAGTACTTC	CASSKTSGAETQYF